This T cell receptor beta chain was captured in a study of cytomegalovirus exposure and HLA in healthy donors. In the case of this clone: Its specificity is not known.

It was with 60 Vbeta and 13 Jbeta primers that the PCR ran. Assay used: immunoSEQ multiplex PCR; TCRdb lists only in-frame clones, some missing. The sample lists about 120,000 clones, approximately 78% occurring once. Whole-study findings and limits: Several of the most significant clusters appeared, in a later analysis, to be linked to common viral pathogens.

Trimming removed 6 bases from V and 2 bases from J, with 28 bases in between. The CDR3 extends over 19 amino acids. Germline V gives CDR1 KGHSH, CDR2 LQKENI. The chain links TRBV18 to TRBJ1-2; D might be TRBD1 (6 bases). Material: PBMCs. This TCR came from a woman in her twenties or thirties in good health and CMV-seropositive. CDR3 sequence (DNA): TGTGCCAGCTCGCCTACATTCCCTAGTGGGACAAACCTAAACTATGGCTACACCTTC. Its translation: CASSPTFPSGTNLNYGYTF.